This T cell receptor beta chain was recovered during a study of cytomegalovirus exposure and HLA in healthy donors. Germline CDR1 and CDR2: SEHNR and FQNEAQ (reference sequence). After removal of 8 bases from V and 8 bases from J, the junction contained 5 bases not matched to a gene. The CDR3 sequence is 13 residues long. Clones were sequenced by immunoSEQ multiplex PCR, and TCRdb holds only the in-frame ones, with some missing. The sample shows about 120,000 clones, around 85% of them seen only once. Sequenced material: PBMCs. The chain carries TRBV7-9 and TRBJ1-4, with 10 bases lining up with TRBD1. The sequence came from a woman in her 30s in good health and CMV-seronegative. CDR3 DNA: TGTGCCAGCTTAGGGGACAGGGGAGAAAAACTGTTTTTT. Its translation: CASLGDRGEKLFF.